Listed below are T cell receptor beta chains from one sample, sequenced in a study of CD8 T cells in ankylosing spondylitis. TCRdb independently ran MiXCR on the 5' RACE reads; one entry per CDR3 protein. Among 200,000 or so distinct CDR3 sequences listed, roughly 26% were seen once. Material for sequencing was blood, either unsorted or a sorted T cell fraction (not recorded which). These receptors were obtained from a male donor with ankylosing spondylitis or in good health (not recorded which). The CDR3 runs from the conserved cysteine through the conserved F or W. The D gene is left open where the match is weak. Size values are once, few and many counts, or a class for expanded clones, and some rows have none.

CDR3 protein | CDR3 DNA | CDR3 length | D gene | clone size | J gene | V gene
CSAGLAGVNNEQFF | TGCAGTGCGGGTCTAGCGGGAGTGAACAATGAGCAGTTCTTC | 14 | TRBD2 | NA | TRBJ2-1 | TRBV20-1
CATSRDVYEQYF | TGTGCCACCAGCAGGGACGTCTACGAGCAGTACTTC | 12 | NA | NA | TRBJ2-7 | TRBV15
CASSLVSSSRDEQYF | TGTGCCAGCAGCTTAGTTTCGTCTAGTCGCGACGAGCAGTACTTC | 15 | NA | NA | TRBJ2-7 | TRBV7-2
CASSLWERQGALF | TGTGCCAGCAGCTTATGGGAGAGACAGGGGGCCCTCTTC | 13 | TRBD1 | many | TRBJ2-1 | TRBV7-9
CASRRADYEQYF | TGTGCCAGCAGAAGGGCCGACTACGAGCAGTACTTC | 12 | NA | NA | TRBJ2-7 | TRBV6-6
CSAPRWGEGSNQPQHF | TGCAGTGCTCCCCGGTGGGGCGAAGGCAGCAATCAGCCCCAGCATTTT | 16 | NA | many | TRBJ1-5 | TRBV20-1
CASSALTQGLYNNEQFF | TGCGCCAGCAGCGCATTAACCCAGGGACTCTACAACAATGAGCAGTTCTTC | 17 | NA | many | TRBJ2-1 | TRBV5-1
CSVGFTAGETQYF | TGCAGCGTTGGATTTACGGCTGGAGAGACCCAGTACTTC | 13 | NA | NA | TRBJ2-5 | TRBV29-1
CASSSSLAGGAMSYNEQFF | TGTGCCAGCAGTTCGTCGCTAGCGGGAGGGGCCATGTCCTACAATGAGCAGTTCTTC | 19 | TRBD2 | NA | TRBJ2-1 | TRBV6-5
CSARRLAAQETQYF | TGCAGTGCTAGGAGACTAGCGGCACAAGAGACCCAGTACTTC | 14 | TRBD2 | few | TRBJ2-5 | TRBV20-1
CASSPRQGVNFNEQFF | TGTGCCAGCAGCCCCCGACAGGGGGTAAATTTCAATGAGCAGTTCTTC | 16 | TRBD1 | many | TRBJ2-1 | TRBV9
CASSREGAANEQFF | TGTGCCAGCTCACGAGAGGGAGCTGCCAATGAGCAGTTCTTC | 14 | NA | many | TRBJ2-1 | TRBV18
CSVRRALTGELFF | TGCAGCGTTAGGAGGGCCCTCACCGGGGAGCTGTTTTTT | 13 | NA | NA | TRBJ2-2 | TRBV29-1
CASSLDRPLQETQYF | TGTGCCAGCAGCTTGGACAGGCCGCTCCAAGAGACCCAGTACTTC | 15 | NA | NA | TRBJ2-5 | TRBV5-5
CASSLQFGQGYTEAFF | TGCGCCAGCAGCTTGCAGTTCGGACAGGGTTACACTGAAGCTTTCTTT | 16 | TRBD1 | NA | TRBJ1-1 | TRBV5-1
CSASSVTEAFF | TGCAGTGCTAGTTCGGTGACTGAAGCTTTCTTT | 11 | NA | few | TRBJ1-1 | TRBV20-1
CAISDMGEDEQFF | TGTGCCATCAGTGATATGGGGGAGGATGAGCAGTTCTTC | 13 | NA | many | TRBJ2-1 | TRBV10-3
CASSLGTSGSPETQYF | TGTGCCAGCAGTCTCGGGACTAGCGGGAGTCCAGAGACCCAGTACTTC | 16 | TRBD2 | few | TRBJ2-5 | TRBV12-3/TRBV12-4
CASSLGLGQPLNTEAFF | TGTGCCAGCAGCTTGGGTTTGGGACAACCCCTGAACACTGAAGCTTTCTTT | 17 | NA | NA | TRBJ1-1 | TRBV7-2
CSARSVSGSGNEQFF | TGCAGTGCTAGAAGCGTTAGCGGGAGCGGGAATGAGCAGTTCTTC | 15 | TRBD2 | many | TRBJ2-1 | TRBV20-1
CASSLATSGSDTQYF | TGCGCCAGCAGCTTGGCTACTAGCGGATCAGATACGCAGTATTTT | 15 | TRBD2 | NA | TRBJ2-3 | TRBV5-1
CAISSRRLAGEGRNEQFF | TGTGCCATCAGTTCCAGACGGTTGGCGGGAGAAGGTCGGAATGAGCAGTTCTTC | 18 | TRBD2 | few | TRBJ2-1 | TRBV12-3/TRBV12-4
CASSRHAGDSYEQYF | TGCGCCAGCAGCCGCCATGCCGGGGATTCTTACGAGCAGTACTTC | 15 | NA | many | TRBJ2-7 | TRBV4-3
CASTITPGLSYNEQFF | TGTGCCAGCACGATAACACCGGGGCTCTCCTACAATGAGCAGTTCTTC | 16 | NA | NA | TRBJ2-1 | TRBV5-5
CSARTSGNGEQYF | TGCAGTGCCCGGACTAGCGGGAACGGCGAGCAGTACTTC | 13 | TRBD2 | NA | TRBJ2-7 | TRBV20-1
CASSRVADTQYF | TGTGCCAGCTCGCGGGTTGCAGATACGCAGTATTTT | 12 | NA | NA | TRBJ2-3 | TRBV27
CASSYYGTGAETQYF | TGTGCCAGCAGTTACTACGGGACAGGGGCTGAGACCCAGTACTTC | 15 | TRBD1 | NA | TRBJ2-5 | TRBV6-5
CASRAPIEYNEQFF | TGTGCCAGCAGGGCACCTATTGAGTACAATGAGCAGTTCTTC | 14 | NA | few | TRBJ2-1 | TRBV2
CSASVPGNTGELFF | TGCAGTGCTAGCGTCCCCGGGAACACCGGGGAGCTGTTTTTT | 14 | NA | NA | TRBJ2-2 | TRBV20-1
CSVVVSGRSYEQYF | TGCAGCGTTGTGGTTAGCGGGAGATCCTACGAGCAGTACTTC | 14 | TRBD2 | NA | TRBJ2-7 | TRBV29-1
CAIKKDREGDGYTF | TGTGCCATCAAGAAAGACAGGGAGGGGGATGGCTACACCTTC | 14 | TRBD1 | NA | TRBJ1-2 | TRBV10-3
CASSAGLAENTGELFF | TGTGCCAGCAGCGCGGGACTAGCGGAGAACACCGGGGAGCTGTTTTTT | 16 | TRBD2 | many | TRBJ2-2 | TRBV7-8
CAISEPPLSGGYEQYF | TGTGCCATCAGTGAGCCCCCCTTGTCAGGGGGTTACGAGCAGTACTTC | 16 | TRBD1 | NA | TRBJ2-7 | TRBV10-3
CASLSGPRRSEQFF | TGTGCCAGCCTTAGCGGGCCGAGAAGATCGGAGCAGTTCTTC | 14 | TRBD2 | many | TRBJ2-1 | TRBV27
CASSSDGTYEQYF | TGTGCCAGCAGTTCCGACGGAACCTACGAGCAGTACTTC | 13 | NA | many | TRBJ2-7 | TRBV5-1
CASSGPPHIYNEQFF | TGTGCCAGCAGCGGGCCACCGCATATCTACAATGAGCAGTTCTTC | 15 | NA | many | TRBJ2-1 | TRBV7-8
CSVSGLEVHEQFF | TGCAGCGTTTCGGGACTAGAGGTCCATGAGCAGTTCTTC | 13 | TRBD2 | few | TRBJ2-1 | TRBV29-1
CASSAGTGANVLTF | TGCGCCAGCAGTGCCGGCACTGGGGCCAACGTCCTGACTTTC | 14 | NA | NA | TRBJ2-6 | TRBV10-1
CASSDGGTDTQYF | TGCGCCAGCAGCGACGGCGGCACAGATACGCAGTATTTT | 13 | NA | many | TRBJ2-3 | TRBV5-1
CASSDPTYEQYF | TGCGCCAGCAGTGACCCCACCTACGAGCAGTACTTC | 12 | NA | many | TRBJ2-7 | TRBV10-2
CSASTGHNQPQHF | TGCAGTGCTAGCACAGGGCATAATCAGCCCCAGCATTTT | 13 | NA | many | TRBJ1-5 | TRBV20-1
CASRGGGDNTEAFF | TGCGCCAGCAGAGGGGGAGGGGATAACACTGAAGCTTTCTTT | 14 | NA | NA | TRBJ1-1 | TRBV5-1
CASSPPSSPNTGELFF | TGTGCCAGCAGTCCCCCGTCTAGTCCCAACACCGGGGAGCTGTTTTTT | 16 | NA | many | TRBJ2-2 | TRBV28
CASSRVAGDYNEQFF | TGTGCCAGCAGCCGTGTTGCGGGCGACTACAATGAGCAGTTCTTC | 15 | NA | NA | TRBJ2-1 | TRBV7-2